This T cell receptor beta chain comes out of a study of T cells in Graves' hyperthyroidism and ophthalmopathy. Study-wide findings and caveats: The model foresaw ophthalmopathy a median around 6 months prior to onset. Expanded thyroid clonotypes (above 0.001) were mostly also found in blood.

Amplified TCR beta CDR3 regions came from RNA transcripts. Researchers ran a first-round RT-PCR on the TCR CDR3 using the HTBI primer set. TCRdb reanalysed the multiplex PCR reads using MiXCR and keeps one entry per CDR3 protein. This table has about 640,000 distinct CDR3 sequences, about 14% appearing once. CDR1 SGHNT and CDR2 YENEEA come from the germline V gene. Germline trimming cut 5 bases from V and 1 base from J; bases unmatched to any gene: 11. The CDR3 runs 18 residues. The diagnostic basis comprised clinical symptoms, serum thyroxine and TRAb, thyroid ultrasound and orbital computed tomography. In its sample, this clonotype was seen many times. Its antigen is not identified.

The receptor was isolated from a woman between 50 and 59 years old with Graves' ophthalmopathy. The sequenced sample was blood. The chain employs TRBV11-3 and TRBJ2-1, with TRBD1 matching 10 bases. CDR3 nucleotides: TGTGCCAGCAGCCCAAACTGGGACAGGGGACTTTCCTACAATGAGCAGTTCTTC. Translation gives CASSPNWDRGLSYNEQFF.